The present T cell receptor (beta chain) was sequenced within a study of blood T cells in healthy people across ages. Study findings and constraints: The study regarded diversity estimates from one million T cells as underestimates.

This CDR3 contains 14 residues. Trimming stripped 7 bases from V and 2 bases from J, with 14 bases between. Germline V lookup: CDR1 LGHDT, CDR2 YNNKEL (reference sequence). This clonotype was counted only a few times. The antigen is undetermined. A second PCR, run for about 6 to 12 cycles, used a sample-barcoded 5' primer plus a J-beta primer mix. One entry per CDR3 protein results from TCRdb running MiXCR on the 5' RACE reads. The table includes 540,000 or so distinct CDR3 sequences, about 45% detected once. The rearrangement links TRBV3-1 to TRBJ1-2, with a possible D match to TRBD1 (6 bases). The origin of this receptor is a man older than 75 in good health. The specimen was blood. The DNA for the CDR3 is TGTGCCAGCACCCACCAGGGGCCCAACTATGGCTACACCTTC. Translated, it gives CASTHQGPNYGYTF.